This T cell receptor (beta chain) was sequenced during a study of T cell responses to AZD1222 COVID-19 vaccine. Overall study results and limits: Possibly, clonal diversity was underestimated; donors were largely white British and included more females. Within unmutated variant regions lay the reported targets of nearly half of spike-specific TCRs.

The assay was immunoSEQ multiplex PCR, and TCRdb's table has in-frame clones only and misses some. Of more than 100,000 clones detected, approximately 92% appear once; the ten largest clones hold roughly 7.9%. This CDR3 is built from 13 residues. The germline V gene has CDR1 SGHRS and CDR2 YFSETQ. Deletions cut 4 bases from V and 1 base from J, with 8 bases between. Of note for this clone: Antigen specificity is unknown.

V gene TRBV5-1 combines with J gene TRBJ1-2; D might be TRBD1 (5 bases). The TCR was taken from an adult who received the AZD1222 COVID-19 vaccine. The sequenced sample was peripheral blood, obtained 28 days after the second AZD1222 dose. This CDR3 reads CASSAGYNYGYTF. In DNA form, the CDR3 reads TGCGCCAGCAGCGCAGGGTATAACTATGGCTACACCTTC.